Listed below are T cell receptor beta chains from one sample, sequenced in a study of OX40 agonist ivuxolimab in advanced cancers. The method was immunoSEQ multiplex PCR; TCRdb's version includes in-frame clones alone and lacks a portion of them. The table shows roughly 90,000 clones, with 91% occurring only once. The sequenced sample was CD4+ or CD8+ T cells sorted from blood, obtained in a trial of the OX40 agonist ivuxolimab. These receptors originate from an adult with an advanced solid tumor such as melanoma, head and neck, liver or kidney cancer. Each CDR3 is given with its conserved first and last residue. Fields, in order: D gene, clone size, V gene, J gene, CDR3 DNA, CDR3 protein. A D gene is named only where the DNA matches it firmly. A clone size is listed for some rows: how often the clone was seen (once, few, many), or a class if it is expanded.

d_gene: -
abundance: -
v_gene: TRBV14
j_gene: TRBJ2-1
CDR3nt: TGTGCCAGCAGCCAACTCAAGGGCGGGGAGCAGTTCTTC
CDR3aa: CASSQLKGGEQFF

d_gene: -
abundance: -
v_gene: TRBV6-5
j_gene: TRBJ1-2
CDR3nt: TGTGCCAGCAGTTACGGGGGGTATAACTATGGCTACACCTTC
CDR3aa: CASSYGGYNYGYTF

d_gene: -
abundance: -
v_gene: TRBV28
j_gene: TRBJ2-7
CDR3nt: TGTGCCAGCAGTTGGGGGGTCTACGAGCAGTACTTC
CDR3aa: CASSWGVYEQYF

d_gene: -
abundance: -
v_gene: TRBV6-5
j_gene: TRBJ1-2
CDR3nt: TGTGCCAGCAGTTTGGACAGCGATCTGGAGTCCTATGGCTACACCTTC
CDR3aa: CASSLDSDLESYGYTF

d_gene: TRBD1
abundance: -
v_gene: TRBV11-3
j_gene: TRBJ1-4
CDR3nt: TGTGCCAGCAGCTTAGAAGACAGGGCCAATGAAAAACTGTTTTTT
CDR3aa: CASSLEDRANEKLFF

d_gene: -
abundance: -
v_gene: TRBV29-1
j_gene: TRBJ2-7
CDR3nt: TGCAGCGTTGAAGGGACAACCTCCTACGAGCAGTACTTC
CDR3aa: CSVEGTTSYEQYF

d_gene: TRBD2
abundance: -
v_gene: TRBV5-1
j_gene: TRBJ2-1
CDR3nt: TGCGCCAGCACCACCCGGGGGAGGGATGAGCAGTTCTTC
CDR3aa: CASTTRGRDEQFF

d_gene: -
abundance: -
v_gene: TRBV30
j_gene: TRBJ2-2
CDR3nt: TGTGCCGGGCAAGTGGGGTCGAACACCGGGGAGCTGTTTTTT
CDR3aa: CAGQVGSNTGELFF

d_gene: TRBD2
abundance: once
v_gene: TRBV7-9
j_gene: TRBJ2-3
CDR3nt: TGTGCCAGCAGCTTAGGGATACTAGCGGGTACAGATACGCAGTATTTT
CDR3aa: CASSLGILAGTDTQYF

d_gene: -
abundance: few
v_gene: TRBV21-1
j_gene: TRBJ2-5
CDR3nt: TGTGCCAGCAGCAAAAAGAGGGGACAGTGGGGCGAGACCCAGTACTTC
CDR3aa: CASSKKRGQWGETQYF

d_gene: -
abundance: once
v_gene: TRBV5-6
j_gene: TRBJ2-7
CDR3nt: TGTGCCAGCAGCATTGAGAGGTTCCACGAGCAGTACTTC
CDR3aa: CASSIERFHEQYF

d_gene: -
abundance: -
v_gene: TRBV11-3
j_gene: TRBJ2-1
CDR3nt: TGTGCCAGCCGAGCGGAGAGCTCCTACAATGAGCAGTTCTTC
CDR3aa: CASRAESSYNEQFF

d_gene: TRBD1
abundance: -
v_gene: TRBV19
j_gene: TRBJ1-1
CDR3nt: TGTGCCAGTAGTATAGATCCGGGGACAGTGAACACTGAAGCTTTCTTT
CDR3aa: CASSIDPGTVNTEAFF

d_gene: TRBD2
abundance: -
v_gene: TRBV29-1
j_gene: TRBJ2-5
CDR3nt: TGCAGCGTTGGAGGTCCTAGCGGGGGGACCCAGTACTTC
CDR3aa: CSVGGPSGGTQYF

d_gene: -
abundance: -
v_gene: TRBV6-5
j_gene: TRBJ2-7
CDR3nt: TGTGCCAGCAAGGGCCTTAACTACGAGCAGTACTTC
CDR3aa: CASKGLNYEQYF

d_gene: -
abundance: -
v_gene: TRBV19
j_gene: TRBJ1-4
CDR3nt: TGTGCCAGTAGTATAGCGGGCCAGGGAAGTGAAAAACTGTTTTTT
CDR3aa: CASSIAGQGSEKLFF

d_gene: -
abundance: -
v_gene: TRBV4-1
j_gene: TRBJ2-3
CDR3nt: TGCGCCAGCAGCCAAGATGCGGGCGGAGTGGATACGCAGTATTTT
CDR3aa: CASSQDAGGVDTQYF

d_gene: TRBD1
abundance: -
v_gene: TRBV11-3
j_gene: TRBJ1-6
CDR3nt: TGTGCCAGCAGCTTAACGAGGGACAGAAATTCACCCCTCCACTTT
CDR3aa: CASSLTRDRNSPLHF

d_gene: -
abundance: -
v_gene: TRBV27
j_gene: TRBJ1-3
CDR3nt: TGTGCCAGCAGTAAACTTACTCCGGGAGGAGGAAACACCATATATTTT
CDR3aa: CASSKLTPGGGNTIYF

d_gene: TRBD1
abundance: -
v_gene: TRBV29-1
j_gene: TRBJ1-5
CDR3nt: TGCAGCGTTGCCCAGGGGGCCGGAGAGGGTCAGCCCCAGCATTTT
CDR3aa: CSVAQGAGEGQPQHF

d_gene: -
abundance: -
v_gene: TRBV7-7
j_gene: TRBJ1-6
CDR3nt: TGTGCTAGCAGCTTAGCGCGAGGTTCACCCCTCCACTTT
CDR3aa: CASSLARGSPLHF

d_gene: -
abundance: -
v_gene: TRBV4-1
j_gene: TRBJ2-5
CDR3nt: TGCGCCAGCAGCCAAGAGGACCAGGGTACGGTCCAGGAGACCCAGTACTTC
CDR3aa: CASSQEDQGTVQETQYF

d_gene: -
abundance: -
v_gene: TRBV11-2
j_gene: TRBJ2-1
CDR3nt: TGTGCCAGCAGCTCGACGGGTAGCTCCTACAATGAGCAGTTCTTC
CDR3aa: CASSSTGSSYNEQFF

d_gene: -
abundance: -
v_gene: TRBV7-9
j_gene: TRBJ1-5
CDR3nt: TGTGCCAGCAGCTTAAATCAGCCCCAGCATTTT
CDR3aa: CASSLNQPQHF

d_gene: -
abundance: -
v_gene: TRBV9
j_gene: TRBJ2-6
CDR3nt: TGTGCCAGCAGCGTAGATGCCAGGGCTGGGGCCAACGTCCTGACTTTC
CDR3aa: CASSVDARAGANVLTF

d_gene: -
abundance: -
v_gene: TRBV2
j_gene: TRBJ2-7
CDR3nt: TGTGCCACCGCGGGGTTCAACGAGCAGTACTTC
CDR3aa: CATAGFNEQYF

d_gene: -
abundance: -
v_gene: TRBV5-8
j_gene: TRBJ1-1
CDR3nt: TGTGCCAGCAGCTTGACGGACACGAACACTGAAGCTTTCTTT
CDR3aa: CASSLTDTNTEAFF

d_gene: TRBD1
abundance: once
v_gene: TRBV6-6
j_gene: TRBJ2-7
CDR3nt: TGTGCCAGCAGTTATACGGGACAGGGGGCCTACGAGCAGTACTTC
CDR3aa: CASSYTGQGAYEQYF